One and the same sample provided the 27 T cell receptor beta chains below, sequenced in a study of cytomegalovirus exposure and HLA in healthy donors. TCRdb's table, derived via immunoSEQ multiplex PCR, lists solely in-frame clones and lacks some. The data show 100,000 or so clones, approximately 84% seen once. Sequenced material: PBMCs. The receptors derive from a man younger than 35 in good health and CMV-seropositive.

For this clone: Sequence at one end of the junction differs from germline and may be a read error. Other DNA sequences in this specimen translate into the identical CDR3. J is TRBJ2-5 and V is TRBV7-2, with 9 bases lining up with TRBD1. The CDR3 contains 15 residues. The V gene's germline CDR1 is SGHTA and CDR2 FQGNSA. The CDR3 coding sequence is TGCGCCAGCAGCCATGAGGGGACAGGGAGAGAGACCCAGTACTTC. Encoded protein: CASSHEGTGRETQYF. Filled out from reference TRBV7-2 and TRBJ2-5, the complete variable domain reads GAGVSQSPSNKVTEKGKDVELRCDPISGHTALYWYRQSLGQGLEFLIYFQGNSAPDKSGLPSDRFSAERTGGSVSTLTIQRTQQEDSAVYLCASSHEGTGRETQYFGPGTRLLVL.

V usage is TRBV6-5 and J usage is TRBJ2-6; possibly TRBD1 for D (6 bases). CDR1 and CDR2 (germline): MNHEY, SVGAGI. The germline V and J ends were trimmed by 7 bases and 2 bases, with 9 bases remaining between them. This CDR3 has 14 residues. The CDR3 DNA follows: TGTGCCAGCACCAGGGGAGCTGGGGCCAACGTCCTGACTTTC. This translates into CASTRGAGANVLTF.

The chain is built from TRBV27 and TRBJ2-5, with 8 bases identical to TRBD1. CDR3 size: 19 residues. V trimming: 5 bases; J trimming: 5 bases; junction bases outside the gene matches: 22. Per germline, CDR1 MNHEY and CDR2 SMNVEV (reference sequence). CDR3 nucleotides: TGTGCCAGCAGTGGCGGACAGGGTGGTAAAAGCTGGGTCCAGGAGACCCAGTACTTC. Translation: CASSGGQGGKSWVQETQYF.

The chain carries TRBV4-3 and TRBJ2-3, with 8 positions matching TRBD1. CDR3 length: 16 amino acids. Germline V gene data show CDR1 as LGHNA and CDR2 as YSLEER. J lost 2 bases, V lost 3 bases, and 7 bases had no gene match. CDR3 sequence reads: CASSQDRARYTDTQYF. In DNA, the CDR3 is TGCGCCAGCAGCCAGGACAGGGCTAGGTACACAGATACGCAGTATTTT.

This clone occurred once. The V and J genes are TRBV27 and TRBJ1-1; D might be TRBD1 (5 bases). This CDR3 spans 12 amino acids. The ends were cut back, 4 bases at V and 7 bases at J, with 10 bases in the middle. Germline CDR1 MNHEY, CDR2 SMNVEV (reference sequence). The CDR3 sequence: CASSSGGGEAFF. DNA for the CDR3: TGTGCCAGCAGTTCGGGGGGGGGTGAAGCTTTCTTT.

The chain joins TRBV7-8 to TRBJ2-7, with TRBD2 identical over 7 bases. This CDR3 region has 16 residues. Germline V CDR1 and CDR2: SGHVS, FQNEAQ. V trimming: 4 bases; J trimming: 1 base; junction bases outside the gene matches: 10. The CDR3 spells CASSSLTSSLSYEQYF. In DNA form, the CDR3 reads TGTGCCAGCAGCTCACTGACTAGCTCTCTTTCCTACGAGCAGTACTTC.

This clone appeared a single time. The V call is TRBV14, the J call TRBJ2-5, with 9 nucleotides matching TRBD2. The CDR3 runs to 15 residues. The germline gives CDR1 SGHDN, CDR2 FVKESK. V lost 4 bases to trimming and J lost 1 base; unmatched junction nucleotides: 4. CDR3 sequence: CASSRRAGGQETQYF. For the CDR3, the DNA is TGTGCCAGCAGCCGAAGAGCGGGGGGCCAAGAGACCCAGTACTTC.

The genes are TRBV5-5 and TRBJ2-7; 10 positions agree with TRBD1. CDR1 SGHKS and CDR2 YYEKEE come from the germline V gene (reference sequence). The V gene end was trimmed by 2 bases and the J gene end by 3 bases; junction bases not matched to a gene: 8. CDR3 size: 16 residues. This CDR3 reads CASSLSGTGVLYEQYF. DNA for the CDR3: TGTGCCAGCAGCTTATCCGGGACAGGGGTTCTCTACGAGCAGTACTTC. Complete variable domain (other parts from reference TRBV5-5 and TRBJ2-7): DAGVTQSPTHLIKTRGQQVTLRCSPISGHKSVSWYQQVLGQGPQFIFQYYEKEERGRGNFPDRFSARQFPNYSSELNVNALLLGDSALYLCASSLSGTGVLYEQYFGPGTRLTVT.

This clone was picked up a small number of times. The gene calls are TRBV19 and TRBJ1-5, with 7 bases fitting TRBD1. The V segment lost 4 bases and the J segment 9 bases; nucleotides outside the gene matches: 9. The CDR3 has 14 amino acids. Germline V gene sequence: CDR1 LNHDA, CDR2 SQIVND (reference sequence). The CDR3 protein is CASSRTGVQWPQHF. The CDR3, as DNA: TGTGCCAGTAGTAGGACAGGCGTCCAGTGGCCCCAGCATTTT.

The chain employs TRBV6-5 and TRBJ1-1; TRBD1 matches at 10 bases. Germline CDR1 MNHEY, CDR2 SVGAGI. The CDR3 covers 13 residues. With V trimmed by 5 bases and J by 6 bases, 3 bases remained unmatched. The CDR3 sequence is CASSPGTGAEAFF. The CDR3 DNA reads TGTGCCAGCAGTCCCGGGACAGGGGCTGAAGCTTTCTTT.

CDR3 region: CASSLGRQGRGTEAFF. CDR3 bases: TGTGCCAGCAGCTTAGGAAGACAGGGTCGTGGCACTGAAGCTTTCTTT. This chain links TRBV7-8 with TRBJ1-1; the match to TRBD1 covers 7 bases. V lost 1 base and J lost 4; bases outside the gene matches: 9. Germline CDR1 SGHVS, CDR2 FQNEAQ. CDR3 length equals 16 residues.

This rearrangement joins TRBV5-1 to TRBJ2-1; 11 bases align to TRBD2. The CDR3 consists of 16 residues. V shed 2 bases and J 5 bases; nucleotides not matched to a gene: 6. Looked up from germline, CDR1 is SGHRS and CDR2 is YFSETQ. The CDR3 coding sequence is TGCGCCAGCAGCTTTAGTGGGACTAGCGGACACAATGAGCAGTTCTTC. Translated, it gives CASSFSGTSGHNEQFF.

The J gene is TRBJ1-2, the V gene TRBV2, with unresolved D. Looked up from germline, CDR1 is SNHLY and CDR2 is FYNNEI. V was cut by 4 bases and J by 6 bases, with 18 bases left in between. The CDR3 runs 15 residues. CDR3 coding DNA: TGTGCCAGCAGTGCAGTTTTCAGAGGGAGCGATGGCTACACCTTC. Translating it yields CASSAVFRGSDGYTF.

This chain connects TRBV19 to TRBJ1-6; TRBD1 is a possible D gene (6 bases). Per germline, CDR1 LNHDA and CDR2 SQIVND (reference sequence). Between the trimmed V and J ends, which lost 7 bases and 9 bases, there was a span of 13 bases. This CDR3 comprises 13 residues. The CDR3 bases are TGTGCCAGTACCGGCAGGGGCGGTTCACCCCTCCACTTT. Translated, it gives CASTGRGGSPLHF.

The V and J genes are TRBV6-1 and TRBJ2-1; 10 bases fit TRBD2. This CDR3 has 15 amino acids. Germline V gene lookup returns CDR1 MNHNS and CDR2 SASEGT. V lost 7 bases, J lost 0 bases, and 3 bases stayed unmatched. The DNA of the CDR3 is TGTGCCAGCACCCCTAGCGGGAGCTCCTACAATGAGCAGTTCTTC. This sequence encodes CASTPSGSSYNEQFF.

This clone has a handful of counts. This chain links TRBV19 with TRBJ2-3; D is possibly TRBD1 (5 bases). V lost 6 bases to trimming and J lost 3 bases, with 19 bases between them. The CDR3 consists of 16 residues. Germline loops: CDR1 LNHDA, CDR2 SQIVND (reference sequence). DNA of the CDR3: TGTGCCAGTAGCCAAAACAGGTTTAGTGGGACAGATACGCAGTATTTT. Translating gives CASSQNRFSGTDTQYF.

The chain carries TRBV4-3 and TRBJ2-2; D is undetermined. CDR1 is LGHNA, CDR2 YSLEER, per germline. The CDR3 totals 14 residues. Trimming removed 4 bases from V and 0 bases from J, with 6 bases in between. The CDR3 loop reads CASSPLSNTGELFF. The CDR3 coding sequence is TGCGCCAGCAGCCCCTTATCGAACACCGGGGAGCTGTTTTTT.

V gene TRBV5-1 combines with J gene TRBJ2-7, with 12 bases that match TRBD2. This CDR3 is 15 amino acids long. The junction had 1 base not matched to a gene; V was cut back by 0 bases and J by 3 bases. Per germline, CDR1 SGHRS and CDR2 YFSETQ. The CDR3 protein is CASSLGTSGIYEQYF. CDR3 bases: TGCGCCAGCAGCTTGGGGACTAGCGGGATCTACGAGCAGTACTTC.

This chain uses TRBV29-1 with TRBJ2-1, with D possibly TRBD1 on 7 matching bases. The germline V gene has CDR1 SQVTM and CDR2 ANQGSEA. The CDR3 is 15 residues long. V lost 7 bases and J lost 0, with 16 bases in between. Here the CDR3 DNA reads TGCAGCGGGGATTCCAGGGGGGTCTCCTACAATGAGCAGTTCTTC. Translating gives CSGDSRGVSYNEQFF.

The chain couples TRBV11-2 to TRBJ1-6; no clear D. CDR3 size: 14 residues. V lost 1 base to trimming and J lost 7 bases, with 8 bases between them. Germline CDR1 reads SGHAT; CDR2 reads FQNNGV. The CDR3 DNA sequence: TGTGCCAGCAGCTTAGTTAGCCCGAATTCACCCCTCCACTTT. The encoded protein is CASSLVSPNSPLHF.

This chain joins TRBV9 and TRBJ2-5, with 7 positions matching TRBD2. V was pared by 2 bases and J by 7 bases, with 2 bases of the junction left unmatched. Germline loops: CDR1 SGDLS, CDR2 YYNGEE. The CDR3 consists of 12 residues. The CDR3 here is CASSVGEGTQYF. In DNA, the CDR3 is TGTGCCAGCAGCGTCGGGGAGGGGACCCAGTACTTC. The full variable domain, its missing parts supplied by reference TRBV9 and TRBJ2-5, is DSGVTQTPKHLITATGQRVTLRCSPRSGDLSVYWYQQSLDQGLQFLIQYYNGEERAKGNILERFSAQQFPDLHSELNLSSLELGDSALYFCASSVGEGTQYFGPGTRLLVL.

This chain connects TRBV11-2 to TRBJ2-1; 7 bases match TRBD2. The germline V gene has CDR1 SGHAT and CDR2 FQNNGV. The CDR3 has 11 amino acids. Trimming cost V 8 bases and J 7 bases; bases outside gene matches: 2. CDR3 sequence reads: CASLGGNEQFF. The CDR3 bases are TGTGCCAGCCTGGGAGGGAATGAGCAGTTCTTC. The full variable domain, completed using reference TRBV11-2 and TRBJ2-1, is EAGVAQSPRYKIIEKRQSVAFWCNPISGHATLYWYQQILGQGPKLLIQFQNNGVVDDSQLPKDRFSAERLKGVDSTLKIQPAKLEDSAVYLCASLGGNEQFFGPGTRLTVL.

This clone appeared a single time. The chain has TRBV4-1 and TRBJ1-5, with 7 bases that match TRBD1. The CDR3 covers 15 residues. The germline CDR1 and CDR2 sequences are MGHRA and YSYEKL. V dropped 2 bases and J dropped 9; count of bases not matched to a gene: 10. This CDR3 is CASSQLRTGAGPQHF. CDR3 nucleotides: TGCGCCAGCAGCCAATTAAGAACAGGGGCAGGGCCCCAGCATTTT.

The genes are TRBV5-1 and TRBJ2-7, with D possibly matching TRBD1 (8 bases). The length of the CDR3 is 15 residues. In germline, CDR1 is SGHRS, CDR2 YFSETQ. The V end lost 3 bases, the J end lost 2 bases, and 15 bases lay between the germline ends. The CDR3 protein is CASSSGQGGAYEQYF. In DNA form, the CDR3 reads TGCGCCAGCAGCTCCGGACAGGGAGGGGCCTACGAGCAGTACTTC.

The CDR3 region has the DNA TGTGCCAGCAGTTCACCTCGGACAGTTGGCGAGCAGTACTTC. This sequence encodes CASSSPRTVGEQYF. The chain couples TRBV6-6 to TRBJ2-7; D perhaps matches TRBD1 (6 bases). The CDR3 runs 14 residues. Trimming left V 4 bases short and J 6 bases short, with 16 bases between. Germline assignment: CDR1 MNHNY and CDR2 SVGAGI (reference sequence).

This rearrangement joins TRBV27 to TRBJ1-5; TRBD1 agrees at 8 bases. The CDR3 totals 17 residues. The junction had 20 bases not matched to a gene; V was cut back by 5 bases and J by 11 bases. The germline gives CDR1 MNHEY, CDR2 SMNVEV (reference sequence). The CDR3 DNA is TGTGCCAGCAGTCAAACTCAGGGGGCGGGGGGGTATCGGGCCCAGCATTTT. As protein: CASSQTQGAGGYRAQHF.

The J gene is TRBJ2-5, the V gene TRBV2, with TRBD2 identical over 7 bases. After removal of 5 bases from V and 7 bases from J, the junction contained 22 bases not matched to a gene. CDR3 length: 18 residues. Germline V CDR1 and CDR2: SNHLY, FYNNEI. The CDR3 sequence: CASSNTLGLAALSGTQYF. In DNA, the CDR3 is TGTGCCAGCAGTAACACGTTGGGGCTAGCGGCGCTATCCGGGACCCAGTACTTC.